This T cell receptor (beta chain) came from a study of molecular identifiers for immune sequencing clone quantification. This clonotype showed up just a few times. V dropped 2 bases and J dropped 5; count of bases not matched to a gene: 5. The CDR3 is made up of 15 amino acids. Germline CDR1 MDHEN, CDR2 SYDVKM. From the PCR reads, TCRdb called clonotypes with MiXCR, one entry per CDR3 protein. Here the sample spans approximately 500,000 distinct CDR3 sequences, 25% being singletons. Sequencing input: naive CD8+ T cells from blood, with Jurkat cell RNA spiked in. Described subset: FACS-sorted CD8+CD4-CCR7+CD45RA+ naive T cells. J is TRBJ2-3 and V is TRBV28, with TRBD2 matching 9 bases. The source is a human donor in good health. Some libraries in this study had Jurkat cell RNA spiked in. The DNA of the CDR3 is TGTGCCAGCAGTTTAATAGCGGGAGTACAAGATACGCAGTATTTT. This sequence encodes CASSLIAGVQDTQYF.